What follows is one TCR beta chain and its context. Per the study methods: Amplification with reference gene primers provided the estimates of nucleated cell counts. Clones were sequenced by immunoSEQ multiplex PCR, and TCRdb holds only the in-frame ones, with some missing. The V and J calls and the clone size are those of that table, but D and trimming were determined from the DNA. Counted here are roughly 120,000 clones, 78% occurring once; the ten biggest clones make up about 2.3%. These data come from a study of blood T cell repertoires in COVID-19. Study-level information: Acute and convalescent COVID-19 samples came from the United States, Italy and Spain.

Germline lookup yields CDR1 LGHNA and CDR2 YSLEER. The CDR3 totals 15 residues. V lost 1 base, J lost 6 bases, and 4 bases stayed unmatched. Sequencing was carried out using peripheral blood. The source is a man between 65 and 79 years old with acute or convalescent COVID-19. V gene TRBV4-3 combines with J gene TRBJ2-1, with TRBD1 matching over 9 bases. The CDR3 nucleotides read TGCGCCAGCAGCCAAGTGGGACAGGGAATCAATGAGCAGTTCTTC. This encodes CASSQVGQGINEQFF.